This TCR beta chain emerged from a study of OX40 agonist ivuxolimab in advanced cancers. Looked up from germline, CDR1 is SQVTM and CDR2 is ANQGSEA. The CDR3 loop spans 14 amino acids. Trimming pared 6 bases from V and 3 bases from J, leaving 16 bases between. Baseline, cycle 4 day 1, and cycle 7 day 1 were the blood sampling points. Clones were read by immunoSEQ multiplex PCR, and TCRdb kept only the in-frame ones, dropping some. The sample shows approximately 50,000 clones, 85% to 95% of them seen only once. The specimen was CD4+ or CD8+ T cells sorted from blood, collected in a trial of the OX40 agonist ivuxolimab. V gene TRBV29-1 combines with J gene TRBJ2-3; D may be TRBD1 (6 bases). The origin of this receptor is an adult with an advanced solid tumor such as melanoma, head and neck, liver or kidney cancer. CDR3 region: CSVPTGDNTDTQYF. Written as DNA, the CDR3 is TGCAGCGTCCCGACAGGAGACAATACAGATACGCAGTATTTT.